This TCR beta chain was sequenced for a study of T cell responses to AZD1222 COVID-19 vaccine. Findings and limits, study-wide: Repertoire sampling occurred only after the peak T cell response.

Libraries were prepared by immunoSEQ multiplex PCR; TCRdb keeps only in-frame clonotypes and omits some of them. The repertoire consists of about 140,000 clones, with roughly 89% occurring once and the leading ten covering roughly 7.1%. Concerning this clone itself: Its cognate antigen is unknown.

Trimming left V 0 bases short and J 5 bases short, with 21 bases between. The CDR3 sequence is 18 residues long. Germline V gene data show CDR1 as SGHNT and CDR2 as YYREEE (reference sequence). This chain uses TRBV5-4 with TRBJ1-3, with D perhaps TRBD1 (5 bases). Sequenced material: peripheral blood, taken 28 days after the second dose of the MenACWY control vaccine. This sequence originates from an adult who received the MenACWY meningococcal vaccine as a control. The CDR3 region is CASSLASARVRERNTIYF. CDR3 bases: TGTGCCAGCAGCTTGGCCTCGGCCAGGGTAAGAGAGAGAAACACCATATATTTT.